The rows below give T cell receptor beta chains drawn from one sample of a study of blood T cell repertoires in COVID-19. Repertoires were generated with immunoSEQ multiplex PCR, while TCRdb's copy carries only in-frame clones and drops some. The repertoire holds around 32,000 clones, with 80% to 90% as singletons. The sequencing input was peripheral blood. These receptors all come from a woman of 80 years or more with active or convalescent COVID-19. The CDR3 runs from the conserved cysteine through the conserved F or W. Each record gives: clone size, V gene, J gene, D gene, CDR3 protein, CDR3 DNA. D genes are given only for firm matches. Where a row states a size, it is once, few, many or the class of an expanded clone; other rows omit it.

clone size: NA
V gene: TRBV11-2
J gene: TRBJ2-7
D gene: TRBD2
CDR3 protein: CASSLDPRAGGDEQYF
CDR3 DNA: TGTGCCAGCAGCTTAGATCCCCGGGCGGGAGGCGACGAGCAGTACTTC

clone size: NA
V gene: TRBV20-1
J gene: TRBJ1-5
D gene: NA
CDR3 protein: CSASLAGMMGNQPQHF
CDR3 DNA: TGCAGTGCTAGTCTCGCGGGGATGATGGGCAATCAGCCCCAGCATTTT

clone size: once
V gene: TRBV11-3
J gene: TRBJ2-1
D gene: TRBD2
CDR3 protein: CASSLEGTSGSITYNEQFF
CDR3 DNA: TGTGCCAGCAGCTTAGAAGGGACTAGCGGGAGTATCACCTACAATGAGCAGTTCTTC

clone size: NA
V gene: TRBV13
J gene: TRBJ1-1
D gene: TRBD1
CDR3 protein: CASSPDWTGLNTEAFF
CDR3 DNA: TGTGCCAGCAGCCCCGATTGGACAGGTTTGAACACTGAAGCTTTCTTT

clone size: NA
V gene: TRBV2
J gene: TRBJ1-4
D gene: TRBD1
CDR3 protein: CASRGTGNEKLFF
CDR3 DNA: TGTGCCAGCAGGGGGACAGGTAACGAAAAACTGTTTTTT

clone size: NA
V gene: TRBV30
J gene: TRBJ1-5
D gene: NA
CDR3 protein: CAWSTGERSGQPQHF
CDR3 DNA: TGTGCCTGGAGTACGGGGGAGCGATCGGGACAGCCCCAGCATTTT

clone size: NA
V gene: TRBV5-8
J gene: TRBJ2-1
D gene: TRBD1
CDR3 protein: CASSSRQGVNNEQFF
CDR3 DNA: TGTGCCAGCAGCTCCAGACAGGGGGTTAACAATGAGCAGTTCTTC

clone size: NA
V gene: TRBV2
J gene: TRBJ1-5
D gene: NA
CDR3 protein: CASSGDSNQPQHF
CDR3 DNA: TGTGCCAGCAGTGGAGATAGCAATCAGCCCCAGCATTTT

clone size: NA
V gene: TRBV12-5
J gene: TRBJ1-5
D gene: NA
CDR3 protein: CASGDQSWARNQPQHF
CDR3 DNA: TGTGCTAGTGGTGACCAATCCTGGGCCCGAAATCAGCCCCAGCATTTT

clone size: NA
V gene: TRBV6-5
J gene: TRBJ2-7
D gene: NA
CDR3 protein: CASRRDGPSHEQYF
CDR3 DNA: TGTGCCAGCAGGCGGGACGGGCCCTCCCACGAGCAGTACTTC

clone size: NA
V gene: TRBV9
J gene: TRBJ2-1
D gene: TRBD2
CDR3 protein: CASSSGTRGFRNEQFF
CDR3 DNA: TGTGCCAGCAGCTCGGGGACTAGAGGTTTTCGGAATGAGCAGTTCTTC

clone size: NA
V gene: TRBV5-5
J gene: TRBJ1-4
D gene: TRBD1
CDR3 protein: CASSLVQGAGEKLFF
CDR3 DNA: TGTGCCAGCAGCTTGGTCCAGGGGGCTGGGGAAAAACTGTTTTTT

clone size: NA
V gene: TRBV11-2
J gene: TRBJ2-5
D gene: TRBD1
CDR3 protein: CASSPTGETQYF
CDR3 DNA: TGTGCCAGCAGCCCGACAGGGGAGACCCAGTACTTC